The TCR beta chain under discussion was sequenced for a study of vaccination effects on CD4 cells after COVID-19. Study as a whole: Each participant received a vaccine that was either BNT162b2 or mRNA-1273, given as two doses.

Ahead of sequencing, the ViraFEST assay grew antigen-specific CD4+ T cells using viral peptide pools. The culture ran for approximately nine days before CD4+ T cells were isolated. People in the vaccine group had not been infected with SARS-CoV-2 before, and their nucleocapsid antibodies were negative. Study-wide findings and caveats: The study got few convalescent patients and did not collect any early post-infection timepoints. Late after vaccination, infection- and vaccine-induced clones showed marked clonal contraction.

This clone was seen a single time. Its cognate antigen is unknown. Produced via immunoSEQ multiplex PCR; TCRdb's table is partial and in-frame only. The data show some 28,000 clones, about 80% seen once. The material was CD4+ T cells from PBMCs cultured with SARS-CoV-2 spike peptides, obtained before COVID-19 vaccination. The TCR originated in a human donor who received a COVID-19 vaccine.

Here the CDR3 reads CASSISGNTIYF. Here the CDR3 DNA reads TGTGCCAGTAGTATATCGGGAAACACCATATATTTT. The rearrangement uses TRBV19 and TRBJ1-3; D is ambiguous. From germline, CDR1 is LNHDA and CDR2 SQIVND (reference sequence). The V gene lost 2 bases and the J gene lost 4 bases, with 3 bases spanning the gap. This CDR3 has 12 amino acids.